The rows below give T cell receptor beta chains drawn from one sample of a study of blood T cell repertoires in COVID-19. The assay was immunoSEQ multiplex PCR, and TCRdb's table has in-frame clones only and misses some. The repertoire has fewer than 350,000 clones, roughly 89% of them found once; the top ten carry about 5%. Input material: PBMCs or T cells enriched from blood (not recorded which). These receptors originate from a man aged 60 to 75 who had recovered from COVID-19. Each CDR3 is given without its conserved first and last residue.

cdr3_length,j_call,v_call,cdr3_aa
12,TRBJ2-7,TRBV5-1,ASSFGTDQYEQY
11,TRBJ2-1,TRBV28,ASMGTAPFEQF
10,TRBJ2-7,TRBV4-1,ASSQGAYEQY
15,TRBJ1-3,TRBV28,ASSLGGQPLGGNTIY
14,TRBJ1-1,TRBV28,ASSLRPPGTNTEAF
12,TRBJ2-7,TRBV13,ASSQGQEFNEQY
13,TRBJ1-6,TRBV2,ASSEVRGRNSPLH
6,TRBJ1-2,TRBV29-1,SVDNYT
12,TRBJ1-6,TRBV5-4,ASSGDPGDSPLH
11,TRBJ1-1,TRBV30,AWSVLVNTEAF
15,TRBJ2-2,TRBV28,ASSSNGRDRGSGELF
13,TRBJ1-5,TRBV19,ASSGTGSFNQPQH
12,TRBJ2-3,TRBV6-5,ASKTSGRTDTQY
14,TRBJ1-2,TRBV2,ASSVRGPDSYRGYT
11,TRBJ2-7,TRBV19,ASSIGGAGEQY
15,TRBJ1-4,TRBV5-1,ASSLGQGAFFNEKLF
13,TRBJ2-7,TRBV5-1,ASSLGGASPYEQY
13,TRBJ2-3,TRBV19,ASSFRTSGTDTQY
13,TRBJ1-2,TRBV19,ASSITAGTGGVYT
11,TRBJ1-2,TRBV23-1,ASPGQGIYGYT
13,TRBJ2-1,TRBV5-1,ASSPRTGTYNEQF
10,TRBJ2-1,TRBV29-1,SSCLVDNEQF
11,TRBJ2-1,TRBV3-1/TRBV3-2,AELRDRGNEQF
13,TRBJ2-1,TRBV7-2,ASSLGWGGGNEQF
9,TRBJ2-5,TRBV24-1,ATAGGETQY
14,TRBJ2-7,TRBV7-9,ASSPPGTSGRTKQY
10,TRBJ1-3,TRBV7-9,ASSLEGTSPY
12,TRBJ2-4,TRBV7-3,ASSPSAAKNIQY
15,TRBJ2-3,TRBV5-4,ASSLGGLVMSTDTQY
15,TRBJ1-1,TRBV5-1,ASSSDGIGQSNTEAF
13,TRBJ1-1,TRBV7-3,ASSLGGGRNTEAF
12,TRBJ2-7,TRBV19,ASSIQGGAIEQY
12,TRBJ1-5,TRBV28,ASSLRGFNQPQH
11,TRBJ1-1,TRBV28,ASSLVGGTEAF
13,TRBJ1-4,TRBV6-5,ASSYMTGGTEKLF
11,TRBJ2-5,TRBV18,ASSPAQGETQY
15,TRBJ1-2,TRBV28,ASSTRIGAAGLHGYT
12,TRBJ1-1,TRBV13,ASRSGTGLTEAF
13,TRBJ1-4,TRBV5-1,ASSSQGVGNEKLF
13,TRBJ2-1,TRBV7-2,ASSAPGPRGGEQF
16,TRBJ2-3,TRBV9,ASSVAPRTGEGTDTQY
13,TRBJ2-1,TRBV11-2,ASSTGLAGGTEQF
13,TRBJ1-1,TRBV6-5,ASRTGLNMNTEAF